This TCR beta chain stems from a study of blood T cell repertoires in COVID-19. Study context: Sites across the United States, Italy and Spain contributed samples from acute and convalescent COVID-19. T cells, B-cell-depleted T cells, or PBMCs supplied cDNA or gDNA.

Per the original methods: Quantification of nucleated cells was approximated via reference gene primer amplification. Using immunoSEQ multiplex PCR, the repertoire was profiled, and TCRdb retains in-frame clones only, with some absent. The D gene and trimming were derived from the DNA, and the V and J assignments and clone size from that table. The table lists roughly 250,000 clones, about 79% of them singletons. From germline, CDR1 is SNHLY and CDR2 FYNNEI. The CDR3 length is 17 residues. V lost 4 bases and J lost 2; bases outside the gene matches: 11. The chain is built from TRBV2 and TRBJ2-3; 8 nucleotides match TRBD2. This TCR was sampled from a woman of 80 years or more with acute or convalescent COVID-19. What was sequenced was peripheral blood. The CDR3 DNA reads TGTGCCAGCAGTGCGCGGGGGGCCGAACTGCACACAGATACGCAGTATTTT. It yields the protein CASSARGAELHTDTQYF.